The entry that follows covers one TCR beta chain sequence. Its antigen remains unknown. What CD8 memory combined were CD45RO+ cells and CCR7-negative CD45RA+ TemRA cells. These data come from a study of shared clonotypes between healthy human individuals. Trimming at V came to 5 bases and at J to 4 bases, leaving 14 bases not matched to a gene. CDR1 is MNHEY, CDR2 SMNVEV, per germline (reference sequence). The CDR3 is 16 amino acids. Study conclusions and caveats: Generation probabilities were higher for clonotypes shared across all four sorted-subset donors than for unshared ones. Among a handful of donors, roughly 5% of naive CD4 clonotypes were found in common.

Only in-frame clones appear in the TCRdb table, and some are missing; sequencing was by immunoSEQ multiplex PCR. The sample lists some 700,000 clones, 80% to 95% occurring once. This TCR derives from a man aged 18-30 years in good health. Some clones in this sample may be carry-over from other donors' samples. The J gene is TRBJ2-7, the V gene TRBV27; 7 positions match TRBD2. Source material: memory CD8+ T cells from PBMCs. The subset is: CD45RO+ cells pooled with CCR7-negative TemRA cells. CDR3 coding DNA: TGTGCCAGCAGTCCATCTGCGGGGGAGTTCGAATACGAGCAGTACTTC. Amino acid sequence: CASSPSAGEFEYEQYF.